This section outlines one TCR beta chain sequence together with its context. This sample is part of a study of cytomegalovirus exposure and HLA in healthy donors. Clones were read by immunoSEQ multiplex PCR, and TCRdb kept only the in-frame ones, dropping some. Of 150,000 to 200,000 clones detected, 75% to 90% appear once; the ten largest clones hold 15% to 20%. The CDR3 extends over 16 amino acids. Germline CDR1 and CDR2: MNHNS and SASEGT. V lost 0 bases to trimming and J lost 2 bases, with 13 bases between them. J is TRBJ1-2 and V is TRBV6-1, with D possibly TRBD1 on 5 matching bases. Specimen: PBMCs. The TCR comes from a man younger than 35 in good health and CMV-seropositive. CDR3 DNA: TGTGCCAGCAGTGAAGCGATTAGGGGTGGCAACTATGGCTACACCTTC. Translated: CASSEAIRGGNYGYTF.